The text below deals with one T cell receptor (beta chain). This sample was taken from a study of blood T cell repertoires in COVID-19. The CDR3 length is 14 residues. V was clipped by 5 bases and J by 4 bases; unmatched bases: 1. CDR1 is MNHNY and CDR2 is SVGAGI in the germline V gene (reference sequence). The table came from immunoSEQ multiplex PCR; TCRdb's copy has only in-frame clones and leaves some out. The table has about 140,000 clones, over 65% seen once; the top ten hold roughly 15%. The clonotype was recovered from a man aged 50-59 years with acute or convalescent COVID-19. The rearrangement links TRBV6-6 to TRBJ1-5, with 11 bases identical to TRBD1. Sequencing input: peripheral blood. The CDR3 protein is CASSGTGGNQPQHF. The CDR3 DNA sequence: TGTGCCAGCAGTGGGACAGGGGGTAATCAGCCCCAGCATTTT.